The clone carrying this TCR beta chain has more than one count but fewer than ten. Its specificity is not known. This sample is drawn from a study of blood T cells in healthy people across ages. Regarding the study as a whole: TCR beta diversity was tightly associated with the proportion of naive T cells. When set beside aged donors, long-lived donors presented more naive CD4+ cells and higher diversity.

CDR1 and CDR2 from the germline V gene are MRHNA and SNTAGT. V lost 4 bases to trimming and J lost 3 bases; unmatched junction nucleotides: 4. The CDR3 is 16 amino acids. PBMCs numbering at least 7 million were isolated per sample. A second PCR of about 6 to 11 cycles used a sample-barcoded 5' primer and a J-beta primer mix. One entry per CDR3 protein results from TCRdb running MiXCR on the 5' RACE reads. The profile shows about 1,600,000 distinct CDR3 sequences, around 39% of them singletons. The receptor was derived from a woman between 18 and 29 years old in good health. The J gene is TRBJ2-6, the V gene TRBV6-4; TRBD1 matches at 9 bases. Sequenced material: blood. CDR3 sequence reads: CASSAQGAGGANVLTF. In nucleotides, the CDR3 is TGTGCCAGCAGTGCACAGGGGGCTGGTGGGGCCAACGTCCTGACTTTC.